What follows are 7 T cell receptor beta chains derived from one specimen sequenced in a study of blood T cells in healthy people across ages. A second PCR of roughly 7 to 11 cycles used a sample-barcoded 5' primer and a J-beta primer mix. TCRdb independently ran MiXCR on the 5' RACE reads; one entry per CDR3 protein. This table holds around 1.5 million distinct CDR3 sequences, about 31% found once. The sample was blood. These TCRs come from a woman aged 25 to 39 in good health.

This clonotype appeared many times. This chain uses TRBV7-6 with TRBJ2-3, with TRBD2 matching 13 bases. Germline CDR1 is SGHVS and CDR2 is FNYEAQ. V lost 5 bases, J lost 1 base, and 3 bases stayed unmatched. There are 16 residues in the CDR3. CDR3 coding DNA: TGTGCCAGCAGCGCCGGACTAGCGGGGGGCACAGATACGCAGTATTTT. Its translation is CASSAGLAGGTDTQYF.

This chain uses TRBV21-1 with TRBJ1-2; no check of the table's D call, TRBD1, against the DNA was made. TRBV21-1 corresponds to a pseudogene. There are 13 residues in the CDR3. The CDR3 loop is CASSKSGICGYTF. CDR3 nucleotide sequence: TGTGCCAGCAGCAAATCAGGGATCTGTGGCTACACCTTC.

V usage is TRBV4-1 and J usage is TRBJ1-1, with D possibly TRBD1 on 6 matching bases. The CDR3 runs 15 residues. The germline CDR1 and CDR2 sequences are MGHRA and YSYEKL. The ends were cut back, 1 base at V and 5 bases at J, with 14 bases in the middle. The CDR3, as DNA: TGCGCCAGCAGCCAAGGATGGGGGGGGCGGACTGAAGCTTTCTTT. Translation: CASSQGWGGRTEAFF.

The V gene is TRBV7-2, the J gene TRBJ2-1, with D possibly being TRBD1 or TRBD2 (5 bases each). The CDR3 sequence is 16 residues long. Germline CDR1 and CDR2: SGHTA and FQGNSA. Trimming removed 5 bases from V and 1 base from J, with 15 bases in between. DNA of the CDR3: TGTGCCAGCAGCGTATTCCGGGGCCCTTCCTACAATGAGCAGTTCTTC. Translated, it gives CASSVFRGPSYNEQFF.

About this clonotype itself: Relative to the germline gene, one junction end is altered; a read error may explain this. The chain employs TRBV3-1 and TRBJ2-5, with unresolved D. The CDR3 covers 15 residues. The germline V gene has CDR1 LGHDT and CDR2 YNNKEL (reference sequence). The CDR3, as DNA: TGCGCCAGCAGCCAAGGTATTGTGGCGCGAGAGACCCAGTACTTC. It encodes CASSQGIVARETQYF.

At least ten counts were recorded for this clonotype. The chain recombines TRBV10-3 with TRBJ2-3; 8 bases map to TRBD2. Trimming removed 7 bases from V and 1 base from J; junction bases left unmatched: 1. There are 13 residues in the CDR3. Germline V lookup: CDR1 ENHRY, CDR2 SYGVKD. CDR3 nucleotides: TGTGCCATCAATAGCGGGGGCACAGATACGCAGTATTTT. Residues: CAINSGGTDTQYF.

The chain combines TRBV7-2 with TRBJ2-1, with D perhaps matching TRBD2 (6 bases). Germline V CDR1 and CDR2: SGHTA, FQGNSA. The V end was cut by 3 bases, the J end by 4 bases, with 16 bases between. The CDR3 totals 16 residues. The CDR3 DNA reads TGTGCCAGCAGCTTGCGGACTACCCTACCGTACAATGAGCAGTTCTTC. It is translated as CASSLRTTLPYNEQFF.